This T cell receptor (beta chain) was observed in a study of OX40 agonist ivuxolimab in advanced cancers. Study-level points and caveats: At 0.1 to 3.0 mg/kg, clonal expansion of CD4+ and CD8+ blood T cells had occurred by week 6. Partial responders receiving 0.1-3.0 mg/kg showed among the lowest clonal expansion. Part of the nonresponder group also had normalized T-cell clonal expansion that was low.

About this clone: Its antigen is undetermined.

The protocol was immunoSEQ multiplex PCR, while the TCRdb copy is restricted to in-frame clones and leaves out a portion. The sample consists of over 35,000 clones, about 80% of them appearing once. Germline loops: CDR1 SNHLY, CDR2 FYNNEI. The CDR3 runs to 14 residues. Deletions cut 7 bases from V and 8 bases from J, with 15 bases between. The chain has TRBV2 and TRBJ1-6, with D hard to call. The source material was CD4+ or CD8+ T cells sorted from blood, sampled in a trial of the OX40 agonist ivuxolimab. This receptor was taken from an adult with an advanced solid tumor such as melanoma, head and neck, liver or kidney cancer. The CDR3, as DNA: TGTGCCAGCACTCCAAGTGGCGGTTATTCACCCCTCCACTTT. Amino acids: CASTPSGGYSPLHF.